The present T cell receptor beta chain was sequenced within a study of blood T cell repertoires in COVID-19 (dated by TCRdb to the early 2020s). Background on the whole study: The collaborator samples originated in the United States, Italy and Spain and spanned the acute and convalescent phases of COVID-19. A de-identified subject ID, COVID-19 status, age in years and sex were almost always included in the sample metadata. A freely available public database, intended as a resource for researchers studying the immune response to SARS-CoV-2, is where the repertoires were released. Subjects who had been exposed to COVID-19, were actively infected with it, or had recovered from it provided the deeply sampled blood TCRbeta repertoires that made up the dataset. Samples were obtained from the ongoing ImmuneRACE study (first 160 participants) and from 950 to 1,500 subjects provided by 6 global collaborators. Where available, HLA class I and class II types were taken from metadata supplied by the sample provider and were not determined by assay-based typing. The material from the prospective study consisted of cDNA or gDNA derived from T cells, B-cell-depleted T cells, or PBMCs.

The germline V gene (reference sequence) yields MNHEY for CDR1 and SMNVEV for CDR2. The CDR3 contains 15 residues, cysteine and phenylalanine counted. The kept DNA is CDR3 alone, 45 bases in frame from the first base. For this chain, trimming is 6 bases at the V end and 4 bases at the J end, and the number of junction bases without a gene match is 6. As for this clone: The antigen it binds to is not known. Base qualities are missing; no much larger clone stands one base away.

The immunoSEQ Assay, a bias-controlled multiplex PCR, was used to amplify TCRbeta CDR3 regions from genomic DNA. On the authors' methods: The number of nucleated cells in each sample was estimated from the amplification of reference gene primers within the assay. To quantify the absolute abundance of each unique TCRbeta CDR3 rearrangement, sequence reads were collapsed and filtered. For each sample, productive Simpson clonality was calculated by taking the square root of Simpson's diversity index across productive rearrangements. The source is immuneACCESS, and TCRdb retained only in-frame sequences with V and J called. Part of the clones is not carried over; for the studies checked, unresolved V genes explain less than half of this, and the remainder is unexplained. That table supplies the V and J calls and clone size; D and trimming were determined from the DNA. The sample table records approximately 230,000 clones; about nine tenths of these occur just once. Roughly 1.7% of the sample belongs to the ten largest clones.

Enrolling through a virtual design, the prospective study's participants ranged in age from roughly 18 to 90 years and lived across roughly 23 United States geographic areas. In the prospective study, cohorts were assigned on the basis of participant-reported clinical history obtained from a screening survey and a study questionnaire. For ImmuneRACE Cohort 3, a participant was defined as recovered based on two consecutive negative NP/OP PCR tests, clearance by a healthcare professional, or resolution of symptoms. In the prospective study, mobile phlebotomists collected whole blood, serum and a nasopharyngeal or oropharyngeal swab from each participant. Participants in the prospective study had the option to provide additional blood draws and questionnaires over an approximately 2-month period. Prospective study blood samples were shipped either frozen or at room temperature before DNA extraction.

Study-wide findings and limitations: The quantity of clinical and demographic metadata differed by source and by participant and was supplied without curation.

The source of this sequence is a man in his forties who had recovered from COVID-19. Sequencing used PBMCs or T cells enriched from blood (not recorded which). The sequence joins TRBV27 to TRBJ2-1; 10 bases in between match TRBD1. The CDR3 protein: CASRTLGQGYNEQFF. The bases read TGTGCCAGCAGGACATTGGGACAGGGGTACAATGAGCAGTTCTTC.